This entry lists 5 T cell receptor beta chains sequenced from one sample in a study of human T cells and chemical hapten exposure. MiXCR was run by TCRdb on the RACE reads, yielding one entry per CDR3 protein. The table has some 96,000 distinct CDR3 sequences, 9.3% seen once; the top ten hold more than 2%. The time point is: patch test 2, 6 weeks after DPC sensitization. Treatment in this sample: therapeutic diphenylcyclopropenone sensitization with weekly scalp DPC. The sample in question was whole blood, obtained in connection with sensitization to the hapten diphenylcyclopropenone (DPC). The receptors derive from a woman aged 40 to 50 with alopecia areata. Some clones in this sample may be carry-over from other donors' samples.

This clonotype was observed a few times. The chain is built from TRBV20-1 and TRBJ2-1; TRBD2 aligns across 7 bases. This CDR3 has 14 residues. Germline V gives CDR1 DFQATT, CDR2 SNEGSKA (reference sequence). J gave up 3 bases and V 3 bases, and 5 bases lay outside the gene matches. The CDR3 here is CSARVGRLYNEQFF. For the CDR3, the DNA is TGCAGTGCTAGGGTCGGGAGGCTCTACAATGAGCAGTTCTTC.

This clonotype has at least ten counts. DNA of the CDR3: TGTGCCAGCAGTTCGGACAGGGCTTATGGCTACACCTTC. Its protein is CASSSDRAYGYTF. The rearrangement uses TRBV28 and TRBJ1-2, with TRBD1 matching 8 bases. Germline V gives CDR1 MDHEN, CDR2 SYDVKM. This CDR3 has 13 residues. With 4 bases clipped from V and 5 bases from J, the junction kept 3 bases outside the gene matches.

The table lists this clonotype with a few counts. This chain uses TRBV7-2 with TRBJ1-4; D is uncertain. The CDR3 has 14 residues. In germline, CDR1 is SGHTA, CDR2 FQGNSA. Trimming pared 5 bases from V and 3 bases from J, leaving 10 bases between. This chain's CDR3 is CASSQTRANEKLFF. The CDR3 DNA reads TGTGCCAGCAGCCAAACTAGGGCTAATGAAAAACTGTTTTTT.

The table lists this clonotype with many counts. The chain combines TRBV28 with TRBJ2-3; D gene unclear. The V end was cut by 6 bases, the J end by 4 bases, with 8 bases between. CDR3 length: 12 residues. Germline V gene data show CDR1 as MDHEN and CDR2 as SYDVKM. CDR3 nucleotides: TGTGCCAGCAGGGAAGAGGCAGATACGCAGTATTTT. Residues: CASREEADTQYF.

This clonotype was detected many times. The V gene is TRBV29-1, the J gene TRBJ2-7, with D hard to call. V lost 3 bases to trimming and J lost 2 bases, with 8 bases between them. Per germline, CDR1 SQVTM and CDR2 ANQGSEA. CDR3 length equals 12 residues. The CDR3 DNA reads TGCAGCGTTGAGATCCAGACCTACGAGCAGTACTTC. Translated: CSVEIQTYEQYF.